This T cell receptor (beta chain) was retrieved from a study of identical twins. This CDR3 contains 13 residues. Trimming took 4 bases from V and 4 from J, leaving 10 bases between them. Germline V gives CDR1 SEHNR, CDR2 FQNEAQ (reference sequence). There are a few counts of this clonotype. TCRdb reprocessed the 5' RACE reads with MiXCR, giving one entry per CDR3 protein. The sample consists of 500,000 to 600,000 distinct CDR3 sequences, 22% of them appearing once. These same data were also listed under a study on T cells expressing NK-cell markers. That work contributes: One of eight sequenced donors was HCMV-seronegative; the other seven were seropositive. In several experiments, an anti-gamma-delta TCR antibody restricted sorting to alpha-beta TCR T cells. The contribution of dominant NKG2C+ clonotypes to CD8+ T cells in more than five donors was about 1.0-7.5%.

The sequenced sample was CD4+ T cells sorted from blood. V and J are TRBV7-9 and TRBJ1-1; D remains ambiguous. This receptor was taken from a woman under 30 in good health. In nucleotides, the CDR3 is TGTGCCAGCAGCTCGGACTGGAGCACTGAAGCTTTCTTT. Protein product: CASSSDWSTEAFF.